This TCR beta chain was sequenced for a study of identical twins. Study conclusions and caveats: A lower insertion count was a feature of abundant cord blood beta clonotypes, with no such feature in memory repertoires.

As concerns this clonotype: As yet, its antigen is unknown.

This CDR3 spans 14 amino acids. Germline CDR1 and CDR2: MNHEY and SVGEGT. Trimming removed 8 bases at V and 1 base at J, with 12 bases between. Each CDR3 protein is one row after TCRdb ran MiXCR on the 5' RACE reads. The sample lists 690,000 or so distinct CDR3 sequences; 8.5% to 9% were seen once. Separately, the same data were catalogued under a study of yellow fever vaccine responses in identical twins.

Sequencing input: PBMCs. This TCR derives from a woman aged 18-30 years in good health. The chain has TRBV6-2 or TRBV6-3 and TRBJ1-5; a weak D match, TRBD1 (6 bases). CDR3 DNA: TGTGCCAGCCTGAGGGGGACGAGCAATCAGCCCCAGCATTTT. Translating it yields CASLRGTSNQPQHF.